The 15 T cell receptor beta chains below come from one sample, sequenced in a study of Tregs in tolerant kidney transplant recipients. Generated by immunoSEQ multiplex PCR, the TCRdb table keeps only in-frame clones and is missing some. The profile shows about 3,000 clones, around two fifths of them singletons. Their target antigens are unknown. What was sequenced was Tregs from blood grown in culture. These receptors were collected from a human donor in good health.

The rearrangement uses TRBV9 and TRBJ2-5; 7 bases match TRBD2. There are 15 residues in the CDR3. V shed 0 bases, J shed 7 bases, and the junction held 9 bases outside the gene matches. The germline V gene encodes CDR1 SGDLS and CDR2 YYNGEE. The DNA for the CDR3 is TGTGCCAGCAGCGTAGTTCCGGGGAGGGGTGGGACCCAGTACTTC. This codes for CASSVVPGRGGTQYF. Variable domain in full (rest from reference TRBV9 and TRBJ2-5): DSGVTQTPKHLITATGQRVTLRCSPRSGDLSVYWYQQSLDQGLQFLIQYYNGEERAKGNILERFSAQQFPDLHSELNLSSLELGDSALYFCASSVVPGRGGTQYFGPGTRLLVL.

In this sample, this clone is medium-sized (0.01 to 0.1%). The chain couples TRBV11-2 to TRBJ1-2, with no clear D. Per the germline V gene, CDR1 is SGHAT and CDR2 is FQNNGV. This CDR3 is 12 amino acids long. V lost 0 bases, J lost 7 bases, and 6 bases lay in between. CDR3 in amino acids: CASSLDLGGYTF. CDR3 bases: TGTGCCAGCAGCTTAGATCTCGGTGGCTACACCTTC.

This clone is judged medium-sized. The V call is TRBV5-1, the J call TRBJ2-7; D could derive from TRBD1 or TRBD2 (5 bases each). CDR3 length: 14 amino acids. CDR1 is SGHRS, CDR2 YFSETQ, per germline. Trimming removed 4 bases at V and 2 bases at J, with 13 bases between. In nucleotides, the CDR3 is TGCGCCAGCAGCAGGGACGGAAGTACCTACGAGCAGTACTTC. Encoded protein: CASSRDGSTYEQYF.

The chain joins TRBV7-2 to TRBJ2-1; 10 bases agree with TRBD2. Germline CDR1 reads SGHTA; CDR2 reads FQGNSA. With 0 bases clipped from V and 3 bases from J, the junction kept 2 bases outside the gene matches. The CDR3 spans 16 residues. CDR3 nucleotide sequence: TGTGCCAGCAGCTTAGCGAGGACTAGCGGCTACAATGAGCAGTTCTTC. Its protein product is CASSLARTSGYNEQFF.

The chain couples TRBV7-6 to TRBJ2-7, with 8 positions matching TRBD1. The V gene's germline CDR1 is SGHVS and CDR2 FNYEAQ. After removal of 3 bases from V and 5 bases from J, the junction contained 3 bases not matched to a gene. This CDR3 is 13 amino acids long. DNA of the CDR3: TGTGCCAGCAGCTTGGACAGGGTCAACGAGCAGTACTTC. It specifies CASSLDRVNEQYF.

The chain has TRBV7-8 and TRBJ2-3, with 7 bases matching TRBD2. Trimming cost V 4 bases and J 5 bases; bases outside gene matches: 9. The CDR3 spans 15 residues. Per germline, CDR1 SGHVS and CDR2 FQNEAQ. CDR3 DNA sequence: TGTGCCAGCAGCTCCACCGGGGGGTGGGGAGATACGCAGTATTTT. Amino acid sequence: CASSSTGGWGDTQYF.

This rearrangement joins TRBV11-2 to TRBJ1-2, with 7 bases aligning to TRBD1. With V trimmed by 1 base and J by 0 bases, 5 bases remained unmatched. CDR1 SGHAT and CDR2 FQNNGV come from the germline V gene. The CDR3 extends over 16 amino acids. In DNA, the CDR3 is TGTGCCAGCAGCTTAGTAGGGGGCCTCCCTAACTATGGCTACACCTTC. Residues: CASSLVGGLPNYGYTF.

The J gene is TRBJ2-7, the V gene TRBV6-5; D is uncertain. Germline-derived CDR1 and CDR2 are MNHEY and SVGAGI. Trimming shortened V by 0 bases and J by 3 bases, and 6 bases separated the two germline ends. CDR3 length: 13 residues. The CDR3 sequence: CASSYSWGYEQYF. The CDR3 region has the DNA TGTGCCAGCAGTTACTCTTGGGGCTACGAGCAGTACTTC.

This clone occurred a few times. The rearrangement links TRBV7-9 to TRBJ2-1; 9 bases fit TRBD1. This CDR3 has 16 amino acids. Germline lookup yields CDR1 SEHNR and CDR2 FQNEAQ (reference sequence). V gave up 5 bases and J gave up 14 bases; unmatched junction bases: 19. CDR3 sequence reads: CASSPLVFKGQGVKFF. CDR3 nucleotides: TGTGCCAGCAGCCCTTTGGTTTTCAAGGGACAGGGCGTGAAGTTCTTC.

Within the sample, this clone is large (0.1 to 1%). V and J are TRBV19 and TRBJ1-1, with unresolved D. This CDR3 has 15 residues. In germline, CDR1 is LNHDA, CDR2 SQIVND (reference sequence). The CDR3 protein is CVTRRNHPGGAEAFF. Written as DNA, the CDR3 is TGTGTTACTAGACGAAACCACCCGGGTGGAGCTGAAGCTTTCTTT.

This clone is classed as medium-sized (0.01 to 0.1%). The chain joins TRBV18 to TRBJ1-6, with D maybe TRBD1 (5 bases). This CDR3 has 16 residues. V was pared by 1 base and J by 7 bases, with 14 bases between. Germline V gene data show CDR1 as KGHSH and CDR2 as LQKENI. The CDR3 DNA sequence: TGTGCCAGCTCACCACGGGACGCCCCCAGGAATTCACCCCTCCACTTT. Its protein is CASSPRDAPRNSPLHF.

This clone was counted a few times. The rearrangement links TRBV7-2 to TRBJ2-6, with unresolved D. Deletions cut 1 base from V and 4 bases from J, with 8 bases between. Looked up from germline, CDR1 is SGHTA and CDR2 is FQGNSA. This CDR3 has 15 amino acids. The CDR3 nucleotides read TGTGCCAGCAGCTTAGTTCCCCACGGGGCCAACGTCCTGACTTTC. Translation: CASSLVPHGANVLTF.

The CDR3 DNA is TGTGCCAGCAGCCAGGGACTAGCGGGGGCCTACGAGCAGTACTTC. It is translated as CASSQGLAGAYEQYF. This chain connects TRBV4-2 to TRBJ2-7; the match to TRBD2 covers 14 bases. CDR1 is LGHNA, CDR2 YNFKEQ, per germline. The trim removed 3 bases at V and 2 bases at J, leaving 0 bases unmatched. This CDR3 is 15 amino acids long.

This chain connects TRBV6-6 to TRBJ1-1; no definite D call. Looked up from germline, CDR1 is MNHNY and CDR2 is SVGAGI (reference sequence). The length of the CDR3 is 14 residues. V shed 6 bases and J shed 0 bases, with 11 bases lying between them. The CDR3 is CASSSIYMNTEAFF. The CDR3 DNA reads TGTGCCAGCAGCTCCATTTACATGAACACTGAAGCTTTCTTT.

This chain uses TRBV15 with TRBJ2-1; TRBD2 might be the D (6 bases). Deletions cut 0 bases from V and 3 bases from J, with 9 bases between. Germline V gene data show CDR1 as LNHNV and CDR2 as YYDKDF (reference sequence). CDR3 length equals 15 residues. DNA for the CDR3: TGTGCCACCAGCAGAGAATTGGGGGGCTACAATGAGCAGTTCTTC. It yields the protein CATSRELGGYNEQFF.